The source of this TCR beta chain is a study of metastatic and nonmetastatic thyroid tumors (dated by TCRdb to about 2020). For the study in its entirety: Repertoires from peripheral blood and from tumor or nodule tissue samples of malignant and benign thyroid patients were compared. The paper's findings and limits, for the study overall: In both blood and tumor samples, malignant tumors were reported to have significantly higher TCR beta diversity than benign nodules.

No treatment had been received by any patient before thyroid surgery. Patient clinical samples collected from the early 2010s to the late 2010s were retrospectively analysed using T-cell receptor beta sequencing. Trimming removed 4 bases from V and 1 base from J; the gene matches leave 1 base unexplained. CDR1 is given as SEHNR and CDR2 as FQNEAQ, both from the germline V gene (reference sequence). The CDR3 measures 14 amino acids from cysteine to phenylalanine. Kept here is only the CDR3 DNA, which spans 42 bases and is read in frame from base 1. Libraries were made using PCR. Sequencing was carried out with an Illumina HiSeq 4000. High-throughput sequencing was used to profile the TCR beta-chain CDR3 region of each patient. Turning to the authors' computational methods: A classifier to discriminate distant-metastatic papillary thyroid cancer patients was built from CDR3 differences across clinicopathological groups. Repertoire diversity was assessed with the Shannon index, and tumor-blood repertoire similarity with the Morisita-Horn index. TCRdb reanalyzed the raw reads on its own, using fastp at Q25 for trimming and MiXCR for clone calling, and kept in-frame beta chains. The V and J calls come from TCRdb's annotation, not from the publication. Within this sample are about 93,000 clones, with roughly 12% of them counted one time only. The leading ten clones occupy around 11% of the sample.

This clone was detected ten times or more. What this receptor recognizes is not known. Base-call qualities are not available, and no considerably larger clone is one nucleotide away. Source material: blood. The chain links TRBV7-9 with TRBJ2-4; 7 of the junction bases match TRBD1. The sequence derives from a female donor with papillary thyroid cancer or a benign thyroid nodule (not recorded which). Some clones in this sample may be carry-over from other donors' samples. The DNA sequence is as follows: TGTGCCAGCAGCTCAGGGGGTGCCAAAAACATTCAGTACTTC. Its translation is CASSSGGAKNIQYF.